This entry concerns a single T cell receptor beta chain. The target antigen is unknown. The donors belonged to the 120-subject validation cohort, separate from the roughly 600-subject first cohort. Profiled with immunoSEQ multiplex PCR; TCRdb holds only in-frame clones, not every one. The sample lists 200,000 to 250,000 clones, around nine tenths occurring once. V was pared by 3 bases and J by 0 bases, with 9 bases between. This CDR3 has 14 residues. The germline CDR1 and CDR2 sequences are SGHTA and FQGNSA. The sample originates from a study of cytomegalovirus exposure and HLA in healthy donors. Turning to the study itself: The approximately 710 first-cohort repertoires and the roughly 120 validation repertoires shared the same platform, a later analysis reported.

Study-wide points: The study flagged around 150 TCR beta chains as cytomegalovirus-associated.

The sample taken for sequencing was PBMCs. This TCR derives from a man between 18 and 35 years old in good health and CMV-seronegative. J is TRBJ2-7 and V is TRBV7-2; no clear D gene. The CDR3 is CASSFGPTSYEQYF. The CDR3 bases are TGTGCCAGCAGCTTCGGTCCCACCTCCTACGAGCAGTACTTC.